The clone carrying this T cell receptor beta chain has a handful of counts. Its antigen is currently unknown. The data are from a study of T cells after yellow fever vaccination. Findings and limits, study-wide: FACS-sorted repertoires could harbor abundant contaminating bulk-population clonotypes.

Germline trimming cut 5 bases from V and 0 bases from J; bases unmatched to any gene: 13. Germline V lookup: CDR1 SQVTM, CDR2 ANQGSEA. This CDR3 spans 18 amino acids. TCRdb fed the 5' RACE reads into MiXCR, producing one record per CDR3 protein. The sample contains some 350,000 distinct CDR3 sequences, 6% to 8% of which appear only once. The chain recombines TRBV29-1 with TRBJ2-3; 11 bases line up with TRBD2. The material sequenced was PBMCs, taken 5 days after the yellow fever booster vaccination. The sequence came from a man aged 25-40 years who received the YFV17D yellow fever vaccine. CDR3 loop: CSVNLSPLAGGSTDTQYF. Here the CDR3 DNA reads TGCAGCGTTAATTTAAGTCCCCTAGCGGGAGGCAGCACAGATACGCAGTATTTT.